This T cell receptor (beta chain) was recorded in a study of early T cells in non-severe SARS-CoV-2 infection (dated by TCRdb to the early 2020s). Notes on the research overall: Bulk RNA from unsorted whole blood was used for TCR sequencing, so alpha and beta chains could not be paired.

A case-control design nested within a healthcare worker cohort in London, UK, was used, with weekly nasopharyngeal swab PCR tests and blood sampling performed. Healthcare workers were recruited between 23 and 31 March 2020, during the week of the UK lockdown, and were followed weekly for up to about 15 weeks. Reading the germline V gene (reference sequence) gives CDR1 MNHEY and CDR2 SMNVEV. Trimming leaves V shorter by 4 bases and J shorter by 3 bases, with the junction holding 5 bases beyond the gene matches. The CDR3 starts with the cysteine, ends with the phenylalanine, and has 14 residues. Just CDR3 DNA is preserved here, 42 bases in frame from base 1. The research as a whole found: VDJdb matching was skewed toward anti-spike CD8 responses and likely underestimated virus-specific expansions, missing private and CD4 specificities.

Library method: 5' RACE. Sequencing instrument: NextSeq 500. The TCR library protocol attached unique molecular identifiers to individual cDNA molecules to correct for sequencing error and PCR bias. Both TCR alpha and beta chains were sequenced, and tight co-correlation was observed between alpha and beta sequence abundances in each sample. The authors' analysis ran thus. Decombinator V4 was used to annotate TCR sequences for V gene, J gene and CDR3. TCRs were defined as expanded if a significant change between any two time points was detected under a Poisson model with p below 0.0001. TCR abundances were normalised to the total number of TCRs sequenced per sample and were expressed as counts per million. TRAV1-2 paired with TRAJ12, TRAJ20 or TRAJ33 defined MAIT TCRs, while TRAV10 paired with TRAJ18 defined iNKT TCRs. VDJdb, accessed on 1 November 2021, was searched for TCRs annotated for CMV, EBV and SARS-CoV-2, and TCRs annotated for more than one antigen were excluded. Starting from the raw public reads, TCRdb applied fastp trimming at Q25, assembled clones with MiXCR and retained in-frame beta chains. Rows matching on CDR3 protein sequence are summarized as one entry with the most common DNA and genes. Here the V and J calls rest on TCRdb's processing, not on the authors' analysis. In this sample the table shows approximately 49,000 distinct CDR3 sequences, approximately 12% of which occur a single time. In total, the top ten clones hold around 9.1% of the sample.

This clonotype has more than one count but fewer than ten. It has no known antigen specificity. Base qualities were left out, and no much larger clone turns up one base away. The sample was whole blood. This receptor was obtained from an adult who was a healthcare worker with PCR-confirmed SARS-CoV-2 infection or an uninfected control (not recorded which). The chain links TRBV27 with TRBJ2-7, with 8 junctional bases fitting TRBD1. The CDR3 reads as follows: CASSYGQGSYEQYF. The nucleotide sequence reads as follows: TGTGCCAGCAGTTACGGACAGGGAAGCTACGAGCAGTACTTC.